What follows are 22 T cell receptor beta chains derived from one specimen sequenced in a study of cytomegalovirus exposure and HLA in healthy donors. This PCR relied on a set of 60 Vbeta primers and 13 Jbeta primers. Data came from immunoSEQ multiplex PCR; TCRdb stores just in-frame clones and leaves some out. Of about 130,000 clones listed, about 80% are singletons. The sequencing input was PBMCs. The source of these receptors is a man aged 25 to 40 in good health and CMV-seronegative.

The J gene is TRBJ1-1, the V gene TRBV10-1; unclear D gene. Per the germline V gene, CDR1 is WNHNN and CDR2 is SYGVQD (reference sequence). The CDR3 has 12 residues. V shed 7 bases and J shed 4 bases, with 10 bases lying between them. The CDR3 sequence is CASKRGGTEAFF. CDR3 DNA sequence: TGCGCCAGCAAGCGGGGTGGCACTGAAGCTTTCTTT.

This chain joins TRBV6-5 and TRBJ2-1; D perhaps matches TRBD2 (5 bases). The germline V gene has CDR1 MNHEY and CDR2 SVGAGI. V was clipped by 5 bases and J by 0 bases, with 11 bases between them. CDR3 length equals 15 residues. This chain's CDR3 is CASSPRRDSYNEQFF. For the CDR3, the DNA is TGTGCCAGCAGTCCCCGACGGGACTCCTACAATGAGCAGTTCTTC.

The chain is built from TRBV5-8 and TRBJ2-7; TRBD1 matches at 9 bases. This CDR3 region has 15 residues. Germline CDR1 SGHTS, CDR2 YDEGEE. V was clipped by 3 bases and J by 1 base; unmatched bases: 5. The CDR3 loop is CASSYRTGASYEQYF. The CDR3 DNA sequence: TGTGCCAGCAGCTACCGGACAGGGGCTTCCTACGAGCAGTACTTC.

The rearrangement joins TRBV5-1 to TRBJ2-7; D not resolved. CDR1 SGHRS and CDR2 YFSETQ come from the germline V gene. This CDR3 spans 13 amino acids. V was shortened by 4 bases and J by 7 bases, with 15 bases between the two germline ends. CDR3 amino acids: CASSDQTSREQYF. The CDR3 coding sequence is TGCGCCAGCAGCGACCAGACAAGTCGGGAGCAGTACTTC.

This chain connects TRBV5-1 to TRBJ2-3; 9 bases line up with TRBD1. CDR3 length: 16 amino acids. The ends lost 3 bases at V and 2 bases at J; junction bases unmatched: 7. Germline CDR1 SGHRS, CDR2 YFSETQ. Here the CDR3 reads CASSSGDRATTDTQYF. DNA for the CDR3: TGCGCCAGCAGCTCGGGGGACAGGGCCACCACAGATACGCAGTATTTT. The full variable domain, completed using reference TRBV5-1 and TRBJ2-3, is KAGVTQTPRYLIKTRGQQVTLSCSPISGHRSVSWYQQTPGQGLQFLFEYFSETQRNKGNFPGRFSGRQFSNSRSEMNVSTLELGDSALYLCASSSGDRATTDTQYFGPGTRLTVL.

This clone is a singleton in its sample. This sequence joins TRBV18 and TRBJ1-1, with TRBD1 as a possible D gene (6 bases). The V gene's germline CDR1 is KGHSH and CDR2 LQKENI. CDR3 length equals 16 residues. V dropped 2 bases and J dropped 0 bases, with 13 bases sitting between them. This chain's CDR3 is CASSPNQDSMNTEAFF. The CDR3 DNA is TGTGCCAGCTCACCAAACCAGGACAGCATGAACACTGAAGCTTTCTTT.

The rearrangement uses TRBV6-1 and TRBJ2-7; D possibly corresponds to TRBD2 (6 bases). CDR3 size: 16 residues. CDR1 is MNHNS, CDR2 SASEGT, per germline. Trimming shortened V by 4 bases and J by 1 base, and 17 bases separated the two germline ends. Here the CDR3 DNA reads TGTGCCAGCAGTGGGGGGGTGGCGGGGAAATCCTACGAGCAGTACTTC. It is translated as CASSGGVAGKSYEQYF.

This sequence joins TRBV19 and TRBJ2-7; TRBD2 matches 12 bases. Germline lookup yields CDR1 LNHDA and CDR2 SQIVND (reference sequence). The CDR3 sequence is 14 residues long. Losses at the gene ends were 6 bases for V and 6 bases for J; bases not matched to a gene: 6. CDR3 residues: CASSLQGLAGEQYF. The CDR3 nucleotides are TGTGCCAGTAGCTTACAGGGACTAGCGGGCGAGCAGTACTTC.

The rearrangement links TRBV18 to TRBJ2-7, with 7 bases aligning to TRBD2. CDR1 and CDR2 (germline): KGHSH, LQKENI. V lost 3 bases and J lost 3; bases outside the gene matches: 8. CDR3 length equals 15 residues. In DNA, the CDR3 is TGTGCCAGCTCACCCCCCTCGCGGGAGAGCTACGAGCAGTACTTC. Translation: CASSPPSRESYEQYF.

The V gene is TRBV6-1, the J gene TRBJ2-7, with TRBD2 identical over 7 bases. Germline V lookup: CDR1 MNHNS, CDR2 SASEGT. The V and J ends lost 6 bases and 1 base, in that order; junction bases with no gene match: 3. The CDR3 consists of 13 residues. The DNA for the CDR3 is TGTGCCAGCAGGGGGGGGTTTTCCTACGAGCAGTACTTC. As protein: CASRGGFSYEQYF.

The V call is TRBV7-3, the J call TRBJ2-1; 12 bases agree with TRBD2. Germline trimming cut 0 bases from V and 9 bases from J; bases unmatched to any gene: 9. Germline lookup yields CDR1 SGHTA and CDR2 FQGTGA. CDR3 length: 17 amino acids. The CDR3 sequence: CASSLTVTSGSPGEQFF. CDR3 DNA sequence: TGTGCCAGCAGCTTAACGGTGACTAGCGGGAGTCCGGGTGAGCAGTTCTTC.

V and J are TRBV2 and TRBJ2-7; 12 bases match TRBD2. Germline CDR1 SNHLY, CDR2 FYNNEI. The CDR3 covers 17 residues. The ends lost 5 bases at V and 5 bases at J; junction bases unmatched: 13. CDR3 sequence reads: CASSRRLAGANRDEQYF. CDR3 DNA sequence: TGTGCCAGCAGTCGTCGACTAGCGGGAGCCAATAGGGACGAGCAGTACTTC.

V usage is TRBV19 and J usage is TRBJ2-2; D uncertain. This CDR3 is built from 15 residues. Germline CDR1 is LNHDA and CDR2 is SQIVND (reference sequence). The V end lost 3 bases, the J end lost 1 base, and 9 bases lay between the germline ends. The CDR3 sequence is CASSIESGNTGELFF. In DNA form, the CDR3 reads TGTGCCAGTAGTATCGAATCGGGGAACACCGGGGAGCTGTTTTTT.

The chain recombines TRBV27 with TRBJ2-7; 8 nucleotides align to TRBD2. V was clipped by 7 bases and J by 1 base; unmatched bases: 6. The CDR3 loop spans 14 amino acids. Per the germline V gene, CDR1 is MNHEY and CDR2 is SMNVEV (reference sequence). The CDR3 DNA reads TGTGCCAGCACCGTTCTAGCGGGTTCCTACGAGCAGTACTTC. Residues: CASTVLAGSYEQYF.

This sequence joins TRBV5-1 and TRBJ1-1; 9 bases fit TRBD1. The germline gives CDR1 SGHRS, CDR2 YFSETQ. The CDR3 has 17 amino acids. V was clipped by 3 bases and J by 1 base; unmatched bases: 10. The CDR3 DNA follows: TGCGCCAGCAGCTACCGATTACAGGGGGCCACGAACACTGAAGCTTTCTTT. Translating gives CASSYRLQGATNTEAFF.

The chain joins TRBV6-6 to TRBJ1-5, with D possibly being TRBD1 (6 bases). Germline CDR1 and CDR2: MNHNY and SVGAGI (reference sequence). The CDR3 is 15 residues long. Trimming pared 5 bases from V and 2 bases from J, leaving 13 bases between. The chain's CDR3 is CASSAPAGGNQPQHF. CDR3 DNA sequence: TGTGCCAGCAGTGCCCCGGCAGGGGGCAATCAGCCCCAGCATTTT.

This sequence joins TRBV5-5 and TRBJ1-1; D not certain. In germline, CDR1 is SGHKS, CDR2 YYEKEE (reference sequence). V lost 0 bases to trimming and J lost 8 bases, with 5 bases between them. The CDR3 is 11 amino acids. The CDR3, as DNA: TGTGCCAGCAGCTTGGCTACGGAAGCTTTCTTT. Its translation is CASSLATEAFF.

The chain uses TRBV4-3 and TRBJ1-2; 9 nucleotides line up with TRBD1. The length of the CDR3 is 16 residues. Trimming took 4 bases from V and 5 from J; bases not matched to a gene: 11. Looked up from germline, CDR1 is LGHNA and CDR2 is YSLEER. Here the CDR3 reads CASSRGGIDRGYGYTF. CDR3 sequence (DNA): TGCGCCAGCAGCCGAGGAGGAATAGACAGGGGGTATGGCTACACCTTC.

This clone was counted a few times. The genes are TRBV6-5 and TRBJ2-1; D may be TRBD2 (5 bases). The CDR3 is made up of 12 amino acids. The germline V gene encodes CDR1 MNHEY and CDR2 SVGAGI. Trimming left V 6 bases short and J 7 bases short, with 10 bases between. CDR3 nucleotide sequence: TGTGCCAGCAGCCGGGGTGGGAATGAGCAGTTCTTC. Its translation: CASSRGGNEQFF.

The J gene is TRBJ2-1, the V gene TRBV7-8; D is uncertain. The V end lost 1 base, the J end lost 7 bases, and 11 bases lay between the germline ends. The CDR3 spans 14 residues. The germline gives CDR1 SGHVS, CDR2 FQNEAQ. CDR3 sequence: CASSLGAQTNEQFF. The CDR3 DNA reads TGTGCCAGCAGCTTAGGGGCCCAGACAAATGAGCAGTTCTTC. The entire variable domain, with the rest obtained from reference TRBV7-8 and TRBJ2-1, is as follows: GAGVSQSPRYKVAKRGQDVALRCDPISGHVSLFWYQQALGQGPEFLTYFQNEAQLDKSGLPSDRFFAERPEGSVSTLKIQRTQQEDSAVYLCASSLGAQTNEQFFGPGTRLTVL.

The chain carries TRBV5-6 and TRBJ1-4; TRBD1 might be the D (5 bases). Germline values: CDR1 SGHDT, CDR2 YYEEEE. The CDR3 totals 15 residues. The ends were cut back, 5 bases at V and 0 bases at J, with 11 bases in the middle. The DNA for the CDR3 is TGTGCCAGCAGTGGGGGGGGTGCAACTAATGAAAAACTGTTTTTT. Translated: CASSGGGATNEKLFF.

The count of this clone is one. V gene TRBV6-6 combines with J gene TRBJ2-2; D unclear. CDR1 and CDR2 (germline): MNHNY, SVGAGI (reference sequence). V lost 5 bases, J lost 0 bases, and 7 bases lay in between. The CDR3 spans 14 residues. The CDR3 reads CASSGPANTGELFF. In DNA form, the CDR3 reads TGTGCCAGCAGTGGCCCCGCGAACACCGGGGAGCTGTTTTTT.